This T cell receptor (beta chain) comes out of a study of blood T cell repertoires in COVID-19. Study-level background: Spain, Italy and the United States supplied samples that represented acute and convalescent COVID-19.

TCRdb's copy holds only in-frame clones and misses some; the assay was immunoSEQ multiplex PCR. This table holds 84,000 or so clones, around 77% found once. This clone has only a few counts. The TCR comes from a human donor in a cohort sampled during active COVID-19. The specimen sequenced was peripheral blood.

The CDR3 loop reads CASSLGTDNQPQHF. The CDR3, as DNA: TGCGCCAGCAGCCTCGGGACAGATAATCAGCCCCAGCATTTT. The chain employs TRBV5-1 and TRBJ1-5, with 7 nucleotides matching TRBD1. V lost 4 bases, J lost 4 bases, and 5 bases stayed unmatched. This CDR3 has 14 residues. Germline CDR1 and CDR2: SGHRS and YFSETQ.